The entry that follows covers one T cell receptor (beta chain) sequence. Its target is not known. This specimen comes from a study of breast tumors, draining lymph nodes, adjacent tissues. Notes on the study in general: Tumor TCR diversity was below lymph nodes but above nontumor tissue.

The lymph nodes were axillary draining lymph nodes from breast cancer patients. TCRdb used MiXCR to reprocess the multiplex PCR reads, holding one entry per CDR3 protein. The data hold 200,000 to 300,000 distinct CDR3 sequences, with around 30% observed a single time. The germline V gene encodes CDR1 LGHNA and CDR2 YSLEER. Trimming pared 0 bases from V and 0 bases from J, leaving 9 bases between. This CDR3 region has 16 residues. The rearrangement uses TRBV4-3 and TRBJ2-4, with TRBD1 as a possible D gene (6 bases). The receptor's source is a female donor with breast cancer. Some clones in this sample may be carry-over from other donors' samples. Sequencing input: axillary lymph node tissue. CDR3 sequence (DNA): TGCGCCAGCAGCCAAGAATTGACAGGAGCCAAAAACATTCAGTACTTC. Amino acid sequence: CASSQELTGAKNIQYF.